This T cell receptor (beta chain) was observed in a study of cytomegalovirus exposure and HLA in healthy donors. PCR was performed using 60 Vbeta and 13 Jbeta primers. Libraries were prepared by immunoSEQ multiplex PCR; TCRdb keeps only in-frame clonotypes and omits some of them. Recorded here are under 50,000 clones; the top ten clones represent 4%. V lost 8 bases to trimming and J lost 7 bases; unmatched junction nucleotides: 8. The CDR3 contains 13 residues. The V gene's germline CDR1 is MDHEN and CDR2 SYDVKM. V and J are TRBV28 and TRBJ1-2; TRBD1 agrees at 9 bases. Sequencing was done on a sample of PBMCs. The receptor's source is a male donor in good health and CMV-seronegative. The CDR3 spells CASLQQGAGGYTF. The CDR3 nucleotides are TGTGCCAGCCTACAACAGGGGGCGGGTGGCTACACCTTC.